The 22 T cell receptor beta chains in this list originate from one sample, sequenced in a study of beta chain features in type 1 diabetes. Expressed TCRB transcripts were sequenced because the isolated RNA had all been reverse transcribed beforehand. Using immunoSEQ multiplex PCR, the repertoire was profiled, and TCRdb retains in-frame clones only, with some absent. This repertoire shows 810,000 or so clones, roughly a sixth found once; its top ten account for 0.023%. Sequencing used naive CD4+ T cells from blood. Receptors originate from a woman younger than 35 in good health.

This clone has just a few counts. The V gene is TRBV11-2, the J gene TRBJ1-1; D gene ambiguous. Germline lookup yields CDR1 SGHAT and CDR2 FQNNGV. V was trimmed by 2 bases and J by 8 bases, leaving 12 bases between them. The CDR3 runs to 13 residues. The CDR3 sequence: CASSLSPYREAFF. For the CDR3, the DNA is TGTGCCAGCAGCTTATCTCCCTACCGAGAAGCTTTCTTT.

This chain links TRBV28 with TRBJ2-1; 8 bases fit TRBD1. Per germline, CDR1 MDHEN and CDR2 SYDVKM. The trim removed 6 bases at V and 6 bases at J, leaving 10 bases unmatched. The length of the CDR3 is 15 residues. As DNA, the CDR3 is TGTGCCAGCAGCTCAGGGGGCGCAGGTCTCAATGAGCAGTTCTTC. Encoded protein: CASSSGGAGLNEQFF.

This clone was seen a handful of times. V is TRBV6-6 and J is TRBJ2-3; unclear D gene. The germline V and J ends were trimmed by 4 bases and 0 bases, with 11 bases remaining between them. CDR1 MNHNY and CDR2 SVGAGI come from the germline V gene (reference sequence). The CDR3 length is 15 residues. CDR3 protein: CASSLEQLSTDTQYF. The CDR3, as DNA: TGTGCCAGCAGTTTAGAACAGCTAAGCACAGATACGCAGTATTTT.

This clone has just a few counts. CDR3 sequence: CASSYHYRTDSYEQYF. In DNA form, the CDR3 reads TGTGCCAGCAGTTACCATTACCGGACAGATTCCTACGAGCAGTACTTC. The chain uses TRBV6-5 and TRBJ2-7; D is perhaps TRBD1 (6 bases). Germline loops: CDR1 MNHEY, CDR2 SVGAGI. V gave up 2 bases and J gave up 1 base, with 15 bases separating them. The CDR3 contains 16 residues.

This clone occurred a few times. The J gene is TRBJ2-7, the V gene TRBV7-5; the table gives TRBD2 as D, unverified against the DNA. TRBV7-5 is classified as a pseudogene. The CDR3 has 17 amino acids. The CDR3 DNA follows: TGTGCCAGAAGCTTAGCAATAGCCGGCGGGAGGACCTACGAGCAGTACTTC. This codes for CARSLAIAGGRTYEQYF.

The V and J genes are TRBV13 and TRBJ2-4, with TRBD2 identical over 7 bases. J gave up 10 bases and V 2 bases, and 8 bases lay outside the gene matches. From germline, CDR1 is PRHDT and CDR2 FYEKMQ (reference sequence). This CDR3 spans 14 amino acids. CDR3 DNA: TGTGCCAGCAGCTTATCTAGCGGACTAAGTATTCAGTACTTC. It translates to CASSLSSGLSIQYF.

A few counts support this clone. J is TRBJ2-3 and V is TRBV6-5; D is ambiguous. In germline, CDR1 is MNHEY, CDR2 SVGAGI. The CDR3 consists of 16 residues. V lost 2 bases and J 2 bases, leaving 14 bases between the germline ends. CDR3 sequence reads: CASSYAPGRLTDTQYF. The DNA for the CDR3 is TGTGCCAGCAGTTACGCCCCCGGACGACTCACAGATACGCAGTATTTT.

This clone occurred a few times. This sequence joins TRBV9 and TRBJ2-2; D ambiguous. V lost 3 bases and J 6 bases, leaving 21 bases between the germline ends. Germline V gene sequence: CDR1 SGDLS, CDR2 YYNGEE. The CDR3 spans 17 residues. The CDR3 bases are TGTGCCAGCAGCGCATCGTACAGCCGGGTCGTATCCGGGGAGCTGTTTTTT. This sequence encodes CASSASYSRVVSGELFF.

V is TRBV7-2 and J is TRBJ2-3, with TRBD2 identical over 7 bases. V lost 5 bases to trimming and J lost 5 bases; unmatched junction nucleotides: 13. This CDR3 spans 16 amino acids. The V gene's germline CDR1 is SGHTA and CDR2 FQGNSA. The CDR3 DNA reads TGTGCCAGCAGCCCTGCAAGCGGGATGTGGGTAGATACGCAGTATTTT. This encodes CASSPASGMWVDTQYF.

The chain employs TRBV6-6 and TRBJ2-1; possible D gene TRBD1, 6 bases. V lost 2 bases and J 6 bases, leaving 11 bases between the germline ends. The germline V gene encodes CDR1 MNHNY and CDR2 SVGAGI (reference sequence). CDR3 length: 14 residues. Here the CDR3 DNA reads TGTGCCAGCAGTTACGAAGGACAGATCAATGAGCAGTTCTTC. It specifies CASSYEGQINEQFF.

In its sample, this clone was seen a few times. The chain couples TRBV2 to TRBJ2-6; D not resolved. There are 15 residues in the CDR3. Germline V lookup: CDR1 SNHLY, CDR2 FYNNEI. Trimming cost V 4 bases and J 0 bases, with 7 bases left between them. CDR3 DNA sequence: TGTGCCAGCAGTGCAGGATTCTCTGGGGCCAACGTCCTGACTTTC. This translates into CASSAGFSGANVLTF.

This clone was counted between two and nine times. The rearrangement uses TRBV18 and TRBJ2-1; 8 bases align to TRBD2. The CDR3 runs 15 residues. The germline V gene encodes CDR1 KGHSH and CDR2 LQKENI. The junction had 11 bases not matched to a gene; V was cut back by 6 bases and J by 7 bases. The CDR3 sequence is CASSPGTSSSNEQFF. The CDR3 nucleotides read TGTGCCAGCTCGCCCGGGACTAGTTCTTCGAATGAGCAGTTCTTC. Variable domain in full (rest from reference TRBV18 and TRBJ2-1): NAGVMQNPRHLVRRRGQEARLRCSPMKGHSHVYWYRQLPEEGLKFMVYLQKENIIDESGMPKERFSAEFPKEGPSILRIQQVVRGDSAAYFCASSPGTSSSNEQFFGPGTRLTVL.

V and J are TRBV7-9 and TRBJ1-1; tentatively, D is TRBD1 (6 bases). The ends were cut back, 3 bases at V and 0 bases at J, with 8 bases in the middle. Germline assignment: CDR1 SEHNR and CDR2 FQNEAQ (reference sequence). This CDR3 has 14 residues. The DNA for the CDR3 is TGTGCCAGCAGCTTTGGGGGCTTGAACACTGAAGCTTTCTTT. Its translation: CASSFGGLNTEAFF.

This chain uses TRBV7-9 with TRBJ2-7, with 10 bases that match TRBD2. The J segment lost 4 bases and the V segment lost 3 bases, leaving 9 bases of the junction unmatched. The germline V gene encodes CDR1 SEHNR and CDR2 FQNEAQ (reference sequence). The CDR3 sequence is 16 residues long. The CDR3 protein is CASSFDSTSGSYEQYF. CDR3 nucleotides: TGTGCCAGCAGCTTCGACTCGACTAGCGGGTCGTACGAGCAGTACTTC.

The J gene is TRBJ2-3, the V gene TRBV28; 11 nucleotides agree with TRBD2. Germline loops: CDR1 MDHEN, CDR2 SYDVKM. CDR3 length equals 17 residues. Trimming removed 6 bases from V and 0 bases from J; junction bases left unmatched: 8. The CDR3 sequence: CASSAPGTSGSTDTQYF. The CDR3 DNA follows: TGTGCCAGCAGCGCTCCCGGGACTAGCGGAAGCACAGATACGCAGTATTTT.

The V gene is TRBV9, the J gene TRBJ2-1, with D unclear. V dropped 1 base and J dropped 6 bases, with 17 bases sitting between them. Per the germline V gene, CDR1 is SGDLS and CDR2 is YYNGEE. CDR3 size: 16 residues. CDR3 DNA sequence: TGTGCCAGCAGCGTACAAAGAGTTGACCCGGTCAATGAGCAGTTCTTC. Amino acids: CASSVQRVDPVNEQFF.

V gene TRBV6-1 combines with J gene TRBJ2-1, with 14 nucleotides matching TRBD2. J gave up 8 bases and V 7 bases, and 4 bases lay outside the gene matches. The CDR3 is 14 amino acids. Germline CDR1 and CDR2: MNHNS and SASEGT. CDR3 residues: CASTRTSGRYEQFF. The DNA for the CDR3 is TGTGCCAGCACCAGGACTAGCGGGAGGTATGAGCAGTTCTTC.

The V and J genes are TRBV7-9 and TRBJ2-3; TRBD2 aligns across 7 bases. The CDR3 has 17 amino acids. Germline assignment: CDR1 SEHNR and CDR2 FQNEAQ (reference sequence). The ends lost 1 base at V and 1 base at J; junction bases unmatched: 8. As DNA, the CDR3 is TGTGCCAGCAGCTTAGGAGTCGTCACTAGCGGCACAGATACGCAGTATTTT. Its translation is CASSLGVVTSGTDTQYF. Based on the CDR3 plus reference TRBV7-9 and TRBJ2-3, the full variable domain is DTGVSQNPRHKITKRGQNVTFRCDPISEHNRLYWYRQTLGQGPEFLTYFQNEAQLEKSRLLSDRFSAERPKGSFSTLEIQRTEQGDSAMYLCASSLGVVTSGTDTQYFGPGTRLTVL.

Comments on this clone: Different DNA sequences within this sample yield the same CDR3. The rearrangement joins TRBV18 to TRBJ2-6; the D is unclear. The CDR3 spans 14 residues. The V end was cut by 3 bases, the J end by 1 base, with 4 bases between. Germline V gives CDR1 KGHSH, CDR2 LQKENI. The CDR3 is CASSPGSGANVLTF. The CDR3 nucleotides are TGTGCCAGCTCACCGGGTTCTGGGGCCAACGTCCTGACTTTC.

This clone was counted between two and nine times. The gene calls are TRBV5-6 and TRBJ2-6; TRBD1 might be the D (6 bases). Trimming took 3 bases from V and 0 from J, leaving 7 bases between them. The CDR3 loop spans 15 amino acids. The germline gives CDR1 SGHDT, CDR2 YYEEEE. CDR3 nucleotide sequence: TGTGCCAGCAGCTCACAGGGCTCTGGGGCCAACGTCCTGACTTTC. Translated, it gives CASSSQGSGANVLTF.

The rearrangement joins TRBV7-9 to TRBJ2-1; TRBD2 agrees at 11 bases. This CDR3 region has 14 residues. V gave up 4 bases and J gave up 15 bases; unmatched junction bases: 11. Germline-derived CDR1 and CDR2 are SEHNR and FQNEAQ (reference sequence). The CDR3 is CASSSPELAGAWFF. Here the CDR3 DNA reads TGTGCCAGCAGCTCGCCGGAACTAGCGGGAGCATGGTTCTTC.

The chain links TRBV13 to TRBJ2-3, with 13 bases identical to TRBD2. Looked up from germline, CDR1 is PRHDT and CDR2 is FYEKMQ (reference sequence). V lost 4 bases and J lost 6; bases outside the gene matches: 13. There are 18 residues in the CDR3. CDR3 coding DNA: TGTGCCAGCAGCTCAAATATGCCGGGACTAGCGGGGCCGGATACGCAGTATTTT. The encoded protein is CASSSNMPGLAGPDTQYF.